This TCR beta chain was sequenced during a study of T cells after yellow fever vaccination. Whole-study findings and limits: Only a minor proportion of clonotypes was detected across both CD4 and CD8 compartments.

In TCRdb, the 5' RACE reads were re-called with MiXCR into one record per CDR3 protein. The table includes around 310,000 distinct CDR3 sequences, 3% to 4.5% detected once. V lost 4 bases to trimming and J lost 4 bases, with 17 bases between them. This CDR3 contains 15 residues. The germline gives CDR1 SGHRS, CDR2 YFSETQ. At least ten counts were recorded for this clonotype. Its antigen remains unidentified. The rearrangement uses TRBV5-1 and TRBJ2-5; the D gene is possibly TRBD2 (6 bases). The sample was PBMCs, taken 5 days after the yellow fever booster vaccination. The source is a man aged 18 to 35 who received the YFV17D yellow fever vaccine. CDR3: CASSPPGTVGETQYF. CDR3 in DNA: TGCGCCAGCAGCCCCCCCGGGACTGTTGGAGAGACCCAGTACTTC.